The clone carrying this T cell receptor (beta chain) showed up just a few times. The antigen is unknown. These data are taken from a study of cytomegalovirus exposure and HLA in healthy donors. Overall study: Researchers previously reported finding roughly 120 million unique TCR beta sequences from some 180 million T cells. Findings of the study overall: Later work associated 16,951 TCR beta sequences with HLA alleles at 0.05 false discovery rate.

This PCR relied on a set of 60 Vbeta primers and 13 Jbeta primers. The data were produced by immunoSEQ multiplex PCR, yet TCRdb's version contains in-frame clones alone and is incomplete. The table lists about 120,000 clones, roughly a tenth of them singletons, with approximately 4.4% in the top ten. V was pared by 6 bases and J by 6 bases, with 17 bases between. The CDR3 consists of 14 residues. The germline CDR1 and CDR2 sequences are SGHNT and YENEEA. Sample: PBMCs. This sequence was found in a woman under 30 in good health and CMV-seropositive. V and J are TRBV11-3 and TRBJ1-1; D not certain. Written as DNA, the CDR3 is TGTGCCAGCAGTCAGGAGGCGGGTAGCGCTGAAGCTTTCTTT. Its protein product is CASSQEAGSAEAFF. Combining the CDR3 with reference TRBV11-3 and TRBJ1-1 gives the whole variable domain EAGVVQSPRYKIIEKKQPVAFWCNPISGHNTLYWYLQNLGQGPELLIRYENEEAVDDSQLPKDRFSAERLKGVDSTLKIQPAELGDSAVYLCASSQEAGSAEAFFGQGTRLTVV.